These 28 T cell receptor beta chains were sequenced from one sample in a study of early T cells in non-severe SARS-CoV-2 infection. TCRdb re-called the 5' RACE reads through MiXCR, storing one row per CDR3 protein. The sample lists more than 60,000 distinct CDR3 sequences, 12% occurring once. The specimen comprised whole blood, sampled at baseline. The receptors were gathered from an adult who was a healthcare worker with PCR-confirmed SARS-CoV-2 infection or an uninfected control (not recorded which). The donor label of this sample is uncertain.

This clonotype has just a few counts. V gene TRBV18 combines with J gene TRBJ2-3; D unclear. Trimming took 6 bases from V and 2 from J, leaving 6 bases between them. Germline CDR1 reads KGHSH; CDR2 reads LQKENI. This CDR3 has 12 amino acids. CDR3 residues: CASSLYTDTQYF. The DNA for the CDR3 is TGTGCCAGCTCCCTCTACACAGATACGCAGTATTTT.

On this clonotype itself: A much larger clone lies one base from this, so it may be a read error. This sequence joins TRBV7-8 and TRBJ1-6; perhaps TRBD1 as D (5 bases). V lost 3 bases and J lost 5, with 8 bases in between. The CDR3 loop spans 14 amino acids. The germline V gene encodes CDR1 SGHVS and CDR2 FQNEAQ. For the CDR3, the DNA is TGTGCCAGCAGCTTTGGGGGGAATAATTCACCCCTCCACTTT. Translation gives CASSFGGNNSPLHF.

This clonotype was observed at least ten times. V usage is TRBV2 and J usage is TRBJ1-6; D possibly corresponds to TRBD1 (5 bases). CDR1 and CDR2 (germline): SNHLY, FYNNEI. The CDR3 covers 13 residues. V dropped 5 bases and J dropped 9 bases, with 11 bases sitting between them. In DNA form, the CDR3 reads TGTGCCAGCAGTCTAGGGGAGTCTTCACCCCTCCACTTT. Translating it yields CASSLGESSPLHF.

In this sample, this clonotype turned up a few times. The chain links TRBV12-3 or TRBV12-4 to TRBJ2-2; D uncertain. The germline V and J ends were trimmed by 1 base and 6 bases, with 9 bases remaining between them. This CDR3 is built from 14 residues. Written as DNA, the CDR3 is TGTGCCAGCAGTTTAGTTTTGGATCCCGGGGAGCTGTTTTTT. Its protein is CASSLVLDPGELFF.

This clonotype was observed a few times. The CDR3 DNA is TGTGCCAGCAGTCGCGTCGACAGGGCCTTCTACAATGAGCAGTTCTTC. Amino acid sequence: CASSRVDRAFYNEQFF. The chain is built from TRBV12-3 or TRBV12-4 and TRBJ2-1, with 7 bases that match TRBD1. With V trimmed by 5 bases and J by 3 bases, 10 bases remained unmatched. CDR3 length equals 16 residues.

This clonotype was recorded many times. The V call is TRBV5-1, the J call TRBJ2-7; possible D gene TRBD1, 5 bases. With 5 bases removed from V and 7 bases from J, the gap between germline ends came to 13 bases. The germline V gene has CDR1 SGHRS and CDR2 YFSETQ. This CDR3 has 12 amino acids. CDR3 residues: CASRDTLGEQYV. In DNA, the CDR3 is TGCGCCAGCAGGGACACATTGGGTGAGCAGTACGTC.

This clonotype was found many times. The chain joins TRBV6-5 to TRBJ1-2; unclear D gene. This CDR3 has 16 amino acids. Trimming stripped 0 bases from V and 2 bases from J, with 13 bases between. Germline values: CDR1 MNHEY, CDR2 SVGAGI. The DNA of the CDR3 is TGTGCCAGCAGTTACTCAGCGGCGGTATGGAACTATGGCTACACCTTC. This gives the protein CASSYSAAVWNYGYTF.

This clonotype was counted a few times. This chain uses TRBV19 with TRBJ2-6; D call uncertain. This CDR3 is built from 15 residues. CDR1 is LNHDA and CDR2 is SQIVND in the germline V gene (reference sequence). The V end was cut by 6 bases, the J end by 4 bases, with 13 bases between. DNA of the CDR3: TGTGCCAGTAGCCAAATTACGAGCGGGGCCAACGTCCTGACTTTC. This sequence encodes CASSQITSGANVLTF.

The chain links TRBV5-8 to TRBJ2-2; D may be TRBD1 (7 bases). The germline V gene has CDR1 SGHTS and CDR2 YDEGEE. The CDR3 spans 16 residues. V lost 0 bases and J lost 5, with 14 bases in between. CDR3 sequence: CASSLGQGGTTGELFF. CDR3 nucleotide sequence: TGTGCCAGCAGCTTGGGACAGGGAGGTACGACCGGGGAGCTGTTTTTT. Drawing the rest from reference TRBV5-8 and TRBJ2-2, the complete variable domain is EAGVTQSPTHLIKTRGQQATLRCSPISGHTSVYWYQQALGLGLQFLLWYDEGEERNRGNFPPRFSGRQFPNYSSELNVNALELEDSALYLCASSLGQGGTTGELFFGEGSRLTVL.

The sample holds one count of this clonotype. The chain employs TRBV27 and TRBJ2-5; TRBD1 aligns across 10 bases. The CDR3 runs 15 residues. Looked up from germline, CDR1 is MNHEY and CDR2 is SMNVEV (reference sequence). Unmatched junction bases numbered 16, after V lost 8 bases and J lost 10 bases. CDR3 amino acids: CASGELGTGAPSQYF. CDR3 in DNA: TGTGCCAGCGGGGAACTCGGGACAGGGGCCCCAAGCCAGTACTTC.

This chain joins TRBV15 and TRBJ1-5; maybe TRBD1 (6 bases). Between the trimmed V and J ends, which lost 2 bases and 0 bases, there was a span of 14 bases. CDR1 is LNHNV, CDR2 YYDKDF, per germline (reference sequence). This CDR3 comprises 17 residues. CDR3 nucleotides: TGTGCCACCAGCAGAATACAGGGACTTTATAGCAATCAGCCCCAGCATTTT. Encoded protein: CATSRIQGLYSNQPQHF. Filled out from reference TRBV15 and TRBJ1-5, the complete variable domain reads DAMVIQNPRYQVTQFGKPVTLSCSQTLNHNVMYWYQQKSSQAPKLLFHYYDKDFNNEADTPDNFQSRRPNTSFCFLDIRSPGLGDTAMYLCATSRIQGLYSNQPQHFGDGTRLSIL.

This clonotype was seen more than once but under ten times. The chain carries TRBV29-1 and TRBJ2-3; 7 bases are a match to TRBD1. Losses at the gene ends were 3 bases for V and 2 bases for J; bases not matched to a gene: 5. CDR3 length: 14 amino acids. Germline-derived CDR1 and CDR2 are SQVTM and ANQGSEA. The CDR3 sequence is CSVEGDRATDTQYF. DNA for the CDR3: TGCAGCGTTGAGGGAGACAGGGCCACAGATACGCAGTATTTT.

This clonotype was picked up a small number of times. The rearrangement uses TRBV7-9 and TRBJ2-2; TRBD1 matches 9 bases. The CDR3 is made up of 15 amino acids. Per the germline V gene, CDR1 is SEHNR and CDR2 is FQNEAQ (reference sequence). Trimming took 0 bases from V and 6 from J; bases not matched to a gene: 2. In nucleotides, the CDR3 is TGTGCCAGCAGCTTAGCTCGGACAGGGGCCGGGGAGCTGTTTTTT. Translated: CASSLARTGAGELFF.

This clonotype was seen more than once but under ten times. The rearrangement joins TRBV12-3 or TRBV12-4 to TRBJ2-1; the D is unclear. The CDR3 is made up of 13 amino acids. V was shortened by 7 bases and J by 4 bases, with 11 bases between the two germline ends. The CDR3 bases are TGTGCCAGCACCCCGGCCGGGTACAATGAGCAGTTCTTC. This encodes CASTPAGYNEQFF.

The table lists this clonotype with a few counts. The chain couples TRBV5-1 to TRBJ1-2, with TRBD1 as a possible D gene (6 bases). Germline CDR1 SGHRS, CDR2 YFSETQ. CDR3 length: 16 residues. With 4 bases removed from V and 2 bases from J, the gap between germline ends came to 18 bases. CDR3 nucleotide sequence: TGCGCCAGCAGCATTGCCGGGACACCCGCAAACTATGGCTACACCTTC. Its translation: CASSIAGTPANYGYTF.

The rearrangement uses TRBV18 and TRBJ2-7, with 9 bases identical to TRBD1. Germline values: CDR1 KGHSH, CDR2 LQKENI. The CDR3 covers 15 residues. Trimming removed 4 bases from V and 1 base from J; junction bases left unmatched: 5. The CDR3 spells CASSLAGTGSYEQYV. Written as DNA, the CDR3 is TGTGCCAGCTCACTAGCTGGGACAGGGTCCTACGAGCAGTACGTC.

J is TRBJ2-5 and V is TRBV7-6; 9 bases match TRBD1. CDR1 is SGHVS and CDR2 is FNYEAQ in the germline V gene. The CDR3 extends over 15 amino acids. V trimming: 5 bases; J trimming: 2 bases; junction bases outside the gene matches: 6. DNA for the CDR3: TGTGCCAGCAGCATACCCGGGACAGGGCAAGAGACCCAGTACTTC. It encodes CASSIPGTGQETQYF.

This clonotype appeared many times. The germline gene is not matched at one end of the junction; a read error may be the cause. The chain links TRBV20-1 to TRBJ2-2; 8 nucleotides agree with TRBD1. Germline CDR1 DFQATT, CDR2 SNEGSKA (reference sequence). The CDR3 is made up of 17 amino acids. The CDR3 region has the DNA TGCAGTGCTAGAGACAAAGACAGGGGCCCGAATACCGGGGAGCTGTTTTTT. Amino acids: CSARDKDRGPNTGELFF.

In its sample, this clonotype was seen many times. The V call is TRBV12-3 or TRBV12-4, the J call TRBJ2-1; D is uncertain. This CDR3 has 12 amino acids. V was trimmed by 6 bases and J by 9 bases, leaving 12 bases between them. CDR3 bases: TGTGCCAGCAGCCCGTTGATGGGTGAGCAGTTCTTC. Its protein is CASSPLMGEQFF.

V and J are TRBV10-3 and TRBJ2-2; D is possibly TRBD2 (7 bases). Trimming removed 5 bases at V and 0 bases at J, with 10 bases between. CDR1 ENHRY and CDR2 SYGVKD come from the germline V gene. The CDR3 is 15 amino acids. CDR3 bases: TGTGCCATCAGTTACGGGGGGCCGAACACCGGGGAGCTGTTTTTT. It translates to CAISYGGPNTGELFF.

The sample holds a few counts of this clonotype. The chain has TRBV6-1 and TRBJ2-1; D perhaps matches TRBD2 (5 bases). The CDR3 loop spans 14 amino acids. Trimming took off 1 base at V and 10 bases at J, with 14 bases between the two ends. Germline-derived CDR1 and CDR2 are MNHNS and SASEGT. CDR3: CASSEGGQRSEQFF. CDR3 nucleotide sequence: TGTGCCAGCAGTGAAGGAGGGCAGCGGTCGGAGCAGTTCTTC.

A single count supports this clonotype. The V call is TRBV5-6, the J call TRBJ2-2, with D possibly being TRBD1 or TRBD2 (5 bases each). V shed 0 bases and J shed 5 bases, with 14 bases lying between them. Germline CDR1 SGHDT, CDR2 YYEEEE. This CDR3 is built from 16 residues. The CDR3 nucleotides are TGTGCCAGCAGCTTGGGCGTGGGGACGAGGACCGGGGAGCTGTTTTTT. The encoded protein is CASSLGVGTRTGELFF.

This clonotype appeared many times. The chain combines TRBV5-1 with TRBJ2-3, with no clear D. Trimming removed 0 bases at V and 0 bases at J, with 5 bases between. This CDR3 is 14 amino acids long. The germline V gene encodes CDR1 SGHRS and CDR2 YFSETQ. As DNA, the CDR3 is TGCGCCAGCAGCTTGGGACCGAGCACAGATACGCAGTATTTT. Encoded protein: CASSLGPSTDTQYF.

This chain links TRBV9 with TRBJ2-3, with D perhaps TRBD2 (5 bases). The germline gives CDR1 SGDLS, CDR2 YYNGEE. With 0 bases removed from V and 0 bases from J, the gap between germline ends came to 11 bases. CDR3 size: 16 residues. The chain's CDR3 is CASSVGEGTSTDTQYF. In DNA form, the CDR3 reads TGTGCCAGCAGCGTAGGAGAGGGTACTAGCACAGATACGCAGTATTTT.

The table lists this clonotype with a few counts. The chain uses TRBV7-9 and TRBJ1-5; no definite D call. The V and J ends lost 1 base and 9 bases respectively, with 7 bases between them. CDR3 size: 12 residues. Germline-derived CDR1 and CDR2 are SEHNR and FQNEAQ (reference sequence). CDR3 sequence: CASSLEAGPQHF. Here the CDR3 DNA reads TGTGCCAGCAGCTTAGAGGCAGGGCCCCAGCATTTT.

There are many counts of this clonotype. In DNA form, the CDR3 reads TGTGCCAGCAGCGTAGAGGGGAACACTGAAGCTTTCTTT. Its translation: CASSVEGNTEAFF. The gene calls are TRBV9 and TRBJ1-1; D gene ambiguous. V lost 0 bases to trimming and J lost 1 base, with 4 bases between them. CDR1 and CDR2 (germline): SGDLS, YYNGEE. This CDR3 is built from 13 residues.

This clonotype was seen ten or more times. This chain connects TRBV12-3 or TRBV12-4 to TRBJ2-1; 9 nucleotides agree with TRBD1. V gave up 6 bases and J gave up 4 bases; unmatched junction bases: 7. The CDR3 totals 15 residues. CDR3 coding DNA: TGTGCCAGCAGCCCGACAGGGGGGTCATACAATGAGCAGTTCTTC. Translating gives CASSPTGGSYNEQFF.

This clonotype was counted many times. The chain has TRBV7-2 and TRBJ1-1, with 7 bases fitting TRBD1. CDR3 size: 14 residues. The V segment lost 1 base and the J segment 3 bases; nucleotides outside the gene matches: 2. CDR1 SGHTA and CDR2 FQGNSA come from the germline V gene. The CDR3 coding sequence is TGTGCCAGCAGCTTAGTACAGGGGTACACTGAAGCTTTCTTT. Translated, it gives CASSLVQGYTEAFF.